The rows below give T cell receptor beta chains drawn from one sample of a study of beta chain features in type 1 diabetes. The repertoire was sequenced with immunoSEQ multiplex PCR; TCRdb's copy has only in-frame clones and lacks some. The sample includes hundreds of thousands of clones, about an eighth seen only once; the top ten take approximately 0.021%. Specimen: naive CD4+ T cells from blood. The receptors were gathered from a man aged 18 to 29 with type 1 diabetes. The CDR3 runs from the conserved cysteine through the conserved F or W. A D gene is named only where the DNA matches it firmly.

TRBV10-3	13	TRBJ2-5	-	CAISVTGQETQYF
TRBV20-1	10	TRBJ1-2	-	CSALERGYTF
TRBV27	14	TRBJ2-5	-	CASRVAQGWETQYF
TRBV5-6	14	TRBJ1-5	TRBD1	CASSRDRVGQPQHF
TRBV27	16	TRBJ2-7	-	CASSYDPGQGLYEQYF
TRBV7-2	15	TRBJ1-5	-	CASSRDSYSNQPQHF
TRBV30	13	TRBJ2-7	-	CAHGRDGSFEQYF
TRBV28	13	TRBJ1-5	-	CASSPAGDQPQHF
TRBV25-1	13	TRBJ1-2	-	CASSPGTNYGYTF
TRBV13	13	TRBJ1-2	-	CASSSSGNSGYTF
TRBV7-8	14	TRBJ1-3	-	CASSLGGRGNTIYF
TRBV27	12	TRBJ2-1	-	CASTPGNNEQFF
TRBV5-1	14	TRBJ2-3	TRBD2	CASSLQAGTDTQYF
TRBV2	15	TRBJ1-1	-	CASRVDQGSDTEAFF
TRBV5-1	11	TRBJ2-7	-	CASTDEYEQYF
TRBV29-1	12	TRBJ2-7	-	CSVVTDKNEQYF
TRBV4-1	16	TRBJ2-5	-	CASSQASSLTGETQYF
TRBV27	18	TRBJ2-1	TRBD1	CASRPGQVYPLSYNEQFF
TRBV5-1	16	TRBJ1-2	TRBD1	CASSSITTGGNYGYTF
TRBV6-5	13	TRBJ1-4	-	CASSYFREEKLFF
TRBV7-9	17	TRBJ1-3	TRBD1	CASSPRGQAFSGNTIYF
TRBV15	15	TRBJ2-7	-	CATSRDWQDSYEQYF
TRBV28	14	TRBJ2-7	-	CASSPTGGSYEQYF
TRBV4-1	15	TRBJ2-2	-	CASSQEDSDVGELFF
TRBV6-5	14	TRBJ1-2	TRBD1	CASRLGQGGYGYTF
TRBV30	16	TRBJ2-2	-	CAWSETVDSNTGELFF
TRBV25-1	16	TRBJ1-6	-	CASSEWGGGRNSPLHF
TRBV28	12	TRBJ2-2	-	CALGRNTGELFF
TRBV27	15	TRBJ2-5	-	CASSLSRQPQETQYF
TRBV30	14	TRBJ1-6	-	CAWSKHISNSPLHF
TRBV5-4	15	TRBJ2-5	TRBD1	CASSVPGQGGETQYF
TRBV9	18	TRBJ2-5	-	CASSVDSKGQGPQETQYF
TRBV5-1	13	TRBJ2-7	-	CASSLDRSYEQYF
TRBV18	16	TRBJ1-5	-	CASSPQGREVNQPQHF
TRBV10-3	16	TRBJ1-5	-	CAISESQGRGNQPQHF
TRBV11-2	13	TRBJ1-6	-	CASSLAWDSPLHF
TRBV7-9	12	TRBJ2-3	-	CASSLGSGTQYF
TRBV11-2	12	TRBJ2-5	TRBD1	CASSPQTGGVYF